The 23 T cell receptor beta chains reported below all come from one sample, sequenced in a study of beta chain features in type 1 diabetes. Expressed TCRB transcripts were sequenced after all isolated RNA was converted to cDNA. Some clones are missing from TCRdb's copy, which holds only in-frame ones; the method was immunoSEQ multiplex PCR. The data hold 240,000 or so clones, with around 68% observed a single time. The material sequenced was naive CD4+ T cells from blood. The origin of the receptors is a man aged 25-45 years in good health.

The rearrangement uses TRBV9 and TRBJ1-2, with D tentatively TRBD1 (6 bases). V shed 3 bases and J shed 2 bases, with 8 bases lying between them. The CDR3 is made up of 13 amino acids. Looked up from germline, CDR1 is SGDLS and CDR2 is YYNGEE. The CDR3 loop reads CASSDDRNYGYTF. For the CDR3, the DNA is TGTGCCAGCAGCGACGACAGGAACTATGGCTACACCTTC.

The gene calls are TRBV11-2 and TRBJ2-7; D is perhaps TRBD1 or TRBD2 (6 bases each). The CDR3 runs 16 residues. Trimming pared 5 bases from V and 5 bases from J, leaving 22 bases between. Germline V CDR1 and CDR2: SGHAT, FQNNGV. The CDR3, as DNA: TGTGCCAGCAGCCCTAGGGGGAGGCGTCGAGGTCACGAGCAGTACTTC. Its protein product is CASSPRGRRRGHEQYF. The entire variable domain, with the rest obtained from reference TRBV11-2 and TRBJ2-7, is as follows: EAGVAQSPRYKIIEKRQSVAFWCNPISGHATLYWYQQILGQGPKLLIQFQNNGVVDDSQLPKDRFSAERLKGVDSTLKIQPAKLEDSAVYLCASSPRGRRRGHEQYFGPGTRLTVT.

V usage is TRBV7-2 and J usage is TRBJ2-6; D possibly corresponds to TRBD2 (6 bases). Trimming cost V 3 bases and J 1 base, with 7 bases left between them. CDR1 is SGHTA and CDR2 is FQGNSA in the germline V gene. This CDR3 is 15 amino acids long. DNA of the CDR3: TGTGCCAGCAGCTTCGGGGGATCTGGGGCCAACGTCCTGACTTTC. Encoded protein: CASSFGGSGANVLTF.

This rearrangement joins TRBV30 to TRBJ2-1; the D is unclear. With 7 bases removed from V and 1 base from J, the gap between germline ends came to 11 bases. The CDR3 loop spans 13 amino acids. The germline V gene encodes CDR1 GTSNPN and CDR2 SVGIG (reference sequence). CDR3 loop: CALTMRSYNEQFF. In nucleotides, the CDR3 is TGTGCCTTAACAATGAGATCCTACAATGAGCAGTTCTTC.

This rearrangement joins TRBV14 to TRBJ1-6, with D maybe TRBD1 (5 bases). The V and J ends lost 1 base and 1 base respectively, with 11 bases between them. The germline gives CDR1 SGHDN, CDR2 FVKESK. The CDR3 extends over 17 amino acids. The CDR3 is CASSQVWGISYNSPLHF. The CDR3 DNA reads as TGTGCCAGCAGCCAAGTGTGGGGGATATCCTATAATTCACCCCTCCACTTT. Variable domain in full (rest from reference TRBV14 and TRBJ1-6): EAGVTQFPSHSVIEKGQTVTLRCDPISGHDNLYWYRRVMGKEIKFLLHFVKESKQDESGMPNNRFLAERTGGTYSTLKVQPAELEDSGVYFCASSQVWGISYNSPLHFGNGTRLTVT.

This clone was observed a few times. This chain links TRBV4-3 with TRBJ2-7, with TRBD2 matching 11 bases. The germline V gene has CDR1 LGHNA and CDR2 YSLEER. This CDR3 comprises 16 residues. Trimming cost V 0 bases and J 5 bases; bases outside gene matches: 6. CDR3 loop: CASSQEVAGGIHEQYF. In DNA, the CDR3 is TGCGCCAGCAGCCAAGAGGTAGCGGGAGGGATTCACGAGCAGTACTTC.

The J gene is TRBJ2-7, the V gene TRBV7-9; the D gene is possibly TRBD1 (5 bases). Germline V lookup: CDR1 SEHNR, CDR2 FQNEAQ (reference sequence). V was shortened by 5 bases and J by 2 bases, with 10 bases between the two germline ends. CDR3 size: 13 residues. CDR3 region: CASSPDIPYEQYF. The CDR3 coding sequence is TGTGCCAGCAGCCCGGACATCCCCTACGAGCAGTACTTC. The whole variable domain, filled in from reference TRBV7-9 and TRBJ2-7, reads DTGVSQNPRHKITKRGQNVTFRCDPISEHNRLYWYRQTLGQGPEFLTYFQNEAQLEKSRLLSDRFSAERPKGSFSTLEIQRTEQGDSAMYLCASSPDIPYEQYFGPGTRLTVT.

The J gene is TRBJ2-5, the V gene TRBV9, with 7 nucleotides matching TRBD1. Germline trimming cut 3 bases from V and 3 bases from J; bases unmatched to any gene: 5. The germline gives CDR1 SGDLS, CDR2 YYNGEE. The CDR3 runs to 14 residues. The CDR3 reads CASSARQGEETQYF. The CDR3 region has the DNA TGTGCCAGCAGCGCCCGACAGGGCGAAGAGACCCAGTACTTC. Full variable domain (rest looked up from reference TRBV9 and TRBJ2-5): DSGVTQTPKHLITATGQRVTLRCSPRSGDLSVYWYQQSLDQGLQFLIQYYNGEERAKGNILERFSAQQFPDLHSELNLSSLELGDSALYFCASSARQGEETQYFGPGTRLLVL.

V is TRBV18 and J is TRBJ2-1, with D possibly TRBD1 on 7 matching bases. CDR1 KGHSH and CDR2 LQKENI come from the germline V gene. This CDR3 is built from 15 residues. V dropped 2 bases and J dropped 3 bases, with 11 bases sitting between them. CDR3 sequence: CASSPGQGGYNEQFF. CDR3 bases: TGTGCCAGCTCACCAGGGCAGGGGGGCTACAATGAGCAGTTCTTC.

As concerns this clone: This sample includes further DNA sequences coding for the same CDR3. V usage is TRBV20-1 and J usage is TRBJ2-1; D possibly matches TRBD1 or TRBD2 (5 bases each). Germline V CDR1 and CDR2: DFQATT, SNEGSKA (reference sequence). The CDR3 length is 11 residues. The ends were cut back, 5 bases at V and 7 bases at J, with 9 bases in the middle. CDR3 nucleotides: TGCAGTGCTTCCAGGGAGAATGAGCAGTTCTTC. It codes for CSASRENEQFF.

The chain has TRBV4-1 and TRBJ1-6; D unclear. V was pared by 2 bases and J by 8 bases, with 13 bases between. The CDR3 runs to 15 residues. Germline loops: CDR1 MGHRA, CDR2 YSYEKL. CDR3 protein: CASSQPKSGHSPLHF. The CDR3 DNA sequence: TGCGCCAGCAGCCAACCTAAGTCGGGCCATTCACCCCTCCACTTT.

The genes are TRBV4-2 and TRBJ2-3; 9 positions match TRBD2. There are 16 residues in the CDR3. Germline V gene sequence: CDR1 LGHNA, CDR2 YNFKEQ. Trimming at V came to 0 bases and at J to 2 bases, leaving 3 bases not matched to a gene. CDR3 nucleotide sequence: TGTGCCAGCAGCCAAGAGCTAGCGGGAACCACAGATACGCAGTATTTT. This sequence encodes CASSQELAGTTDTQYF.

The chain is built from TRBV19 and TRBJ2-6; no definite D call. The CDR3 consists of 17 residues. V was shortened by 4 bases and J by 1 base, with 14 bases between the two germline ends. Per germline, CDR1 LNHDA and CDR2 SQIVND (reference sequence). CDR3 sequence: CASSRRTGSSGANVLTF. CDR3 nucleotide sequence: TGTGCCAGTAGTAGACGGACCGGCAGTTCTGGGGCCAACGTCCTGACTTTC.

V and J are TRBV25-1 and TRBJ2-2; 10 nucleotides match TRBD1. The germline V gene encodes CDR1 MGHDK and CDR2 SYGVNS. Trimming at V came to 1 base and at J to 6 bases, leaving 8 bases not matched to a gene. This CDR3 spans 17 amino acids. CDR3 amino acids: CASSESRDRGIAGELFF. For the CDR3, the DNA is TGTGCCAGCAGTGAATCCCGGGACAGGGGAATCGCCGGGGAGCTGTTTTTT.

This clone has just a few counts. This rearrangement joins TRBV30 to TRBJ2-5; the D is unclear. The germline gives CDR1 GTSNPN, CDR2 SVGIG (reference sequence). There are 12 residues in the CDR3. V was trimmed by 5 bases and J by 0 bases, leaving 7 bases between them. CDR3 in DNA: TGTGCCTGGGAGAAGTACCAAGAGACCCAGTACTTC. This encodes CAWEKYQETQYF.

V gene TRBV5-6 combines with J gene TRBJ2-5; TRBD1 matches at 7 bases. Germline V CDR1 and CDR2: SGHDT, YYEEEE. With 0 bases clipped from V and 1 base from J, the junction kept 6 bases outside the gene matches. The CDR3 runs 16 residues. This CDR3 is CASSLEQGSAQETQYF. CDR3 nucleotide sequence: TGTGCCAGCAGCTTGGAACAGGGGTCGGCCCAAGAGACCCAGTACTTC.

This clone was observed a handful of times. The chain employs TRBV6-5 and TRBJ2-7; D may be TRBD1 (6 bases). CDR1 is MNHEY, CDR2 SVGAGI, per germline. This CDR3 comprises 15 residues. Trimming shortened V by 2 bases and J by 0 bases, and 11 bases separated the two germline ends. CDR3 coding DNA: TGTGCCAGCAGTTACAGGGGGACCAGCTCCTACGAGCAGTACTTC. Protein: CASSYRGTSSYEQYF.

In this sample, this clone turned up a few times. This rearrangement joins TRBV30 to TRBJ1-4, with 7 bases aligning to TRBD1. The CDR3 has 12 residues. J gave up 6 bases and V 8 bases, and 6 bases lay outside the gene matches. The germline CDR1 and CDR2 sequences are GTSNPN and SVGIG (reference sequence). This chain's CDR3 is CAGGQLHEKLFF. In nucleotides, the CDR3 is TGTGCCGGGGGACAGCTTCATGAAAAACTGTTTTTT.

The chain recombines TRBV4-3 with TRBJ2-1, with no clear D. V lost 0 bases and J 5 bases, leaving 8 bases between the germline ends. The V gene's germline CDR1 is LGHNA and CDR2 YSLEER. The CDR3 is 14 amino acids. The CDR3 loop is CASSQDGRNNEQFF. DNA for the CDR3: TGCGCCAGCAGCCAAGATGGTAGAAACAATGAGCAGTTCTTC.

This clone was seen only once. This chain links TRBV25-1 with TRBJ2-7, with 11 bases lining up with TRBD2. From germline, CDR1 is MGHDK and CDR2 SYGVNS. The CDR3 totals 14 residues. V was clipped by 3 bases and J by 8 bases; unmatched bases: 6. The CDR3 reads CASSDRSGRAKQYF. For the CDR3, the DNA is TGTGCCAGCAGTGACCGTAGCGGGAGGGCCAAGCAGTACTTC.

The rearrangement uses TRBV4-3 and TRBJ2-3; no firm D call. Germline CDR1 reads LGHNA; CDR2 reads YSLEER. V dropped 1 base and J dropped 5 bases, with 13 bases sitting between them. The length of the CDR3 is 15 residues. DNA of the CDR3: TGCGCCAGCAGCCAAGGGGCCCACAGTCGAGATACGCAGTATTTT. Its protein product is CASSQGAHSRDTQYF.

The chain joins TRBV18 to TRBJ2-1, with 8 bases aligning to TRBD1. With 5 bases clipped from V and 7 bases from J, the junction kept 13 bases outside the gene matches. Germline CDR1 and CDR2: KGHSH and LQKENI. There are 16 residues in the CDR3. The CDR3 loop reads CASSGNRQGWRNEQFF. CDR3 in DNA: TGTGCCAGCTCAGGGAACCGACAGGGGTGGAGGAATGAGCAGTTCTTC.

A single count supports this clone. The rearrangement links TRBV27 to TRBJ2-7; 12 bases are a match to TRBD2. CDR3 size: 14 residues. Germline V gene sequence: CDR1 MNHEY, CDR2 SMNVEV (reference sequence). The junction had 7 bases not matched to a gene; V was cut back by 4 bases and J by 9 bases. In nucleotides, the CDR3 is TGTGCCAGCAGTTCTGGACTAGCGGGACAAGGGCAGTACTTC. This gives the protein CASSSGLAGQGQYF.